This T cell receptor (beta chain) appears in the sequencing data of a study of T cell changes during pregnancy in multiple sclerosis. Germline V gene data show CDR1 as SGHRS and CDR2 as YFSETQ. The CDR3 contains 11 residues. Deletions cut 6 bases from V and 3 bases from J, with 6 bases between. This table comes from immunoSEQ multiplex PCR, and its TCRdb copy is limited to in-frame clones, with some not included. This table has roughly 53,000 clones, 85% to 95% appearing once. The chain uses TRBV5-1 and TRBJ1-2; D might be TRBD1 (6 bases). The sequence came from a female donor in good health, enrolled as a control in a pregnancy study. Material: CD4+ T cells from peripheral blood mononuclear cells, obtained in the second trimester of pregnancy. The CDR3 coding sequence is TGCGCCAGCACAGGGGACTATGGCTACACCTTC. Protein: CASTGDYGYTF.